These T cell receptor beta chains were read from a single sample in a study of beta chain features in type 1 diabetes. Repertoires were generated with immunoSEQ multiplex PCR, while TCRdb's copy carries only in-frame clones and drops some. The profile shows about 650,000 clones, around an eighth of them singletons. Sequencing was carried out using naive CD4+ T cells from blood. The receptors were sampled from a man between 25 and 39 years old with type 1 diabetes. Each CDR3 is given with its conserved first and last residue. The D gene is left open where the match is weak. Expanded clones get a size class; other rows say once, few or many, or leave the size out.

j_call: TRBJ1-1; v_call: TRBV5-1; d_call: -; clone_size: few; cdr3_nt: TGCGCCAGCAGCTTGTATCTTGGAGGGGAGTACACTGAAGCTTTCTTT; cdr3_aa: CASSLYLGGEYTEAFF
j_call: TRBJ1-3; v_call: TRBV10-3; d_call: -; clone_size: -; cdr3_nt: TGTGCCATCAGGTCTTCCGGGACGGGCTCTGGAAACACCATATATTTT; cdr3_aa: CAIRSSGTGSGNTIYF
j_call: TRBJ2-3; v_call: TRBV7-2; d_call: -; clone_size: few; cdr3_nt: TGTGCCAGCAGATCGAGGGACACAGATACGCAGTATTTT; cdr3_aa: CASRSRDTDTQYF
j_call: TRBJ1-2; v_call: TRBV7-9; d_call: -; clone_size: -; cdr3_nt: TGTGCCAGCAGCTTAGAGGGCTATGGCTACACCTTC; cdr3_aa: CASSLEGYGYTF
j_call: TRBJ2-7; v_call: TRBV7-2; d_call: -; clone_size: few; cdr3_nt: TGTGCCAGCAGCCCCCGCGGCGGCTTGGACGAGCAGTACTTC; cdr3_aa: CASSPRGGLDEQYF
j_call: TRBJ2-1; v_call: TRBV7-2; d_call: -; clone_size: few; cdr3_nt: TGTGCCAGCAGCCACCTAGACCGGTACAATGAGCAGTTCTTC; cdr3_aa: CASSHLDRYNEQFF
j_call: TRBJ2-7; v_call: TRBV4-3; d_call: -; clone_size: -; cdr3_nt: TGCGCCAGCAGCCAGACCGGGATCGGCGAGGGAGAGCAGTACTTC; cdr3_aa: CASSQTGIGEGEQYF
j_call: TRBJ2-2; v_call: TRBV5-4; d_call: -; clone_size: few; cdr3_nt: TGTGCCAGCAGCTTGCCGACATTTGGAACCGGGGAGCTGTTTTTT; cdr3_aa: CASSLPTFGTGELFF
j_call: TRBJ2-3; v_call: TRBV25-1; d_call: TRBD1; clone_size: -; cdr3_nt: TGTGCCAGCAGTGGGCCGACAGGGCGTGATACGCAGTATTTT; cdr3_aa: CASSGPTGRDTQYF
j_call: TRBJ1-6; v_call: TRBV7-2; d_call: -; clone_size: -; cdr3_nt: TGTGCCAGCAGCTCGCTAAGCTCACCCCTCCACTTT; cdr3_aa: CASSSLSSPLHF
j_call: TRBJ2-2; v_call: TRBV27; d_call: -; clone_size: few; cdr3_nt: TGTGCCAGCAGTCAATCATACGACTGGTGGACCGGGGAGCTGTTTTTT; cdr3_aa: CASSQSYDWWTGELFF
j_call: TRBJ1-6; v_call: TRBV10-3; d_call: TRBD1; clone_size: -; cdr3_nt: TGTGCCATCAGCCAGACAGGGGTCTATAATTCACCCCTCCACTTT; cdr3_aa: CAISQTGVYNSPLHF
j_call: TRBJ2-1; v_call: TRBV30; d_call: TRBD1; clone_size: -; cdr3_nt: TGTGCCTGGGGGACAGGAGATTACAATGAGCAGTTCTTC; cdr3_aa: CAWGTGDYNEQFF
j_call: TRBJ2-5; v_call: TRBV5-1; d_call: TRBD2; clone_size: few; cdr3_nt: TGCGCCAGCAGCTTGGTTAGCGGGGAAGGAGAGACCCAGTACTTC; cdr3_aa: CASSLVSGEGETQYF
j_call: TRBJ1-3; v_call: TRBV30; d_call: -; clone_size: -; cdr3_nt: TGTGCCTGGACGGTACTGGGGTCTGGAAACACCATATATTTT; cdr3_aa: CAWTVLGSGNTIYF
j_call: TRBJ1-2; v_call: TRBV28; d_call: -; clone_size: -; cdr3_nt: TGTGCCAGCAGTTCGTGGACAGCTTCTAGCTATGGCTACACCTTC; cdr3_aa: CASSSWTASSYGYTF
j_call: TRBJ1-2; v_call: TRBV15; d_call: -; clone_size: -; cdr3_nt: TGTGCCACCAGCAGAGATAAGGGCCCTAACTATGGCTACACCTTC; cdr3_aa: CATSRDKGPNYGYTF
j_call: TRBJ2-7; v_call: TRBV7-2; d_call: TRBD1; clone_size: few; cdr3_nt: TGTGCCAGCAGCTTGCGACAGGGGGAGTCCTACGAGCAGTACTTC; cdr3_aa: CASSLRQGESYEQYF
j_call: TRBJ1-1; v_call: TRBV7-9; d_call: TRBD1; clone_size: few; cdr3_nt: TGTGCCAGCAGCTTAAGGACAGGCGCGAACACTGAAGCTTTCTTT; cdr3_aa: CASSLRTGANTEAFF
j_call: TRBJ2-7; v_call: TRBV7-8; d_call: TRBD2; clone_size: -; cdr3_nt: TGTGCCAGCACCGAGGCGGGGGGCGCCTACGAGCAGTACTTC; cdr3_aa: CASTEAGGAYEQYF
j_call: TRBJ2-5; v_call: TRBV5-4; d_call: TRBD2; clone_size: once; cdr3_nt: TGTGCCAGCAGCGATCGACTAGCGGGGGAAGAGACCCAGTACTTC; cdr3_aa: CASSDRLAGEETQYF
j_call: TRBJ2-6; v_call: TRBV9; d_call: TRBD1; clone_size: -; cdr3_nt: TGTGCCAGCAGCGAACATGACAGGGGGCGACACTCTGGGGCCAACGTCCTGACTTTC; cdr3_aa: CASSEHDRGRHSGANVLTF
j_call: TRBJ1-1; v_call: TRBV14; d_call: TRBD1; clone_size: -; cdr3_nt: TGTGCCAGCAGCCAGAGGGGACAGGTATGGAACACTGAAGCTTTCTTT; cdr3_aa: CASSQRGQVWNTEAFF
j_call: TRBJ1-2; v_call: TRBV5-4; d_call: -; clone_size: few; cdr3_nt: TGTGCCAGCAGCCCACAAACAGGGTTGGCCGGCGGCTACACCTTC; cdr3_aa: CASSPQTGLAGGYTF
j_call: TRBJ2-2; v_call: TRBV9; d_call: -; clone_size: -; cdr3_nt: TGTGCCAGCAGCGATATACCGGGGCCCGGGGAGCTGTTTTTT; cdr3_aa: CASSDIPGPGELFF
j_call: TRBJ1-6; v_call: TRBV5-6; d_call: -; clone_size: -; cdr3_nt: TGTGCCAGCAGGTCGACGACACAACATTCAAGCTCCTATAATTCACCCCTCCACTTT; cdr3_aa: CASRSTTQHSSSYNSPLHF
j_call: TRBJ1-6; v_call: TRBV10-2; d_call: -; clone_size: -; cdr3_nt: TGCGCCAGCAGTTTCGACAGTAATTCACCCCTCCACTTT; cdr3_aa: CASSFDSNSPLHF
j_call: TRBJ2-1; v_call: TRBV28; d_call: -; clone_size: -; cdr3_nt: TGTGCCAGCAGTTTGGCTAGCACCCATGAGCAGTTCTTC; cdr3_aa: CASSLASTHEQFF
j_call: TRBJ2-1; v_call: TRBV9; d_call: -; clone_size: few; cdr3_nt: TGTGCCAGCAGCGTCGGCGGCCTTCCATACAATGAGCAGTTCTTC; cdr3_aa: CASSVGGLPYNEQFF
j_call: TRBJ2-1; v_call: TRBV15; d_call: TRBD2; clone_size: few; cdr3_nt: TGTGCCACCAGCAGGACTAGCGGGGGGAATTATGAGCAGTTCTTC; cdr3_aa: CATSRTSGGNYEQFF